This is a list of T cell receptor beta chains from one sample in a study of shared clonotypes between healthy human individuals. Sequencing used immunoSEQ multiplex PCR; TCRdb keeps in-frame clones, though not all of them. This sample has about 2,200,000 clones; 85% to 95% occur once, and the top ten carry roughly 1.8%. Sequenced sample: naive CD8+ T cells from PBMCs. The source is a man aged 18 to 30 in good health. Some clones in this sample may be carry-over from other donors' samples. Each CDR3 is given with its conserved first and last residue. A D gene is named only where the DNA matches it firmly. For some rows the clone size is stated as once, few or many, or as a class when expanded; others skip it.

d_call: TRBD2; clone_size: -; v_call: TRBV5-5; j_call: TRBJ2-1; cdr3_aa: CASSLYVTSGYNEQFF; cdr3_nt: TGTGCCAGCAGCTTGTACGTGACTAGCGGGTACAATGAGCAGTTCTTC
d_call: TRBD1; clone_size: -; v_call: TRBV6-1; j_call: TRBJ1-2; cdr3_aa: CASGTGTIYDGYTF; cdr3_nt: TGTGCCAGCGGGACAGGGACTATCTACGATGGCTACACCTTC
d_call: -; clone_size: -; v_call: TRBV27; j_call: TRBJ2-7; cdr3_aa: CASSRSGRSEQYF; cdr3_nt: TGTGCCAGCAGTAGATCCGGGCGCAGCGAGCAGTACTTC
d_call: -; clone_size: -; v_call: TRBV10-3; j_call: TRBJ2-1; cdr3_aa: CAISEGAGGPYNEQFF; cdr3_nt: TGTGCCATCAGTGAGGGGGCAGGAGGGCCCTACAATGAGCAGTTCTTC
d_call: TRBD1; clone_size: -; v_call: TRBV7-3; j_call: TRBJ2-1; cdr3_aa: CASSSMDREVGLNLVEQFF; cdr3_nt: TGTGCCAGCAGCTCGATGGACAGGGAGGTTGGTCTTAACCTAGTTGAGCAGTTCTTC
d_call: TRBD1; clone_size: -; v_call: TRBV27; j_call: TRBJ2-1; cdr3_aa: CASSLVKGAPEQFF; cdr3_nt: TGTGCCAGCAGTTTGGTAAAGGGGGCTCCTGAGCAGTTCTTC
d_call: -; clone_size: -; v_call: TRBV7-3; j_call: TRBJ2-1; cdr3_aa: CASSLPSSSSYNEQFF; cdr3_nt: TGTGCCAGCAGCTTACCCTCCTCCAGCTCCTACAATGAGCAGTTCTTC
d_call: -; clone_size: once; v_call: TRBV19; j_call: TRBJ1-5; cdr3_aa: CASQQDGSNQPQHF; cdr3_nt: TGTGCCAGTCAACAGGACGGTAGCAATCAGCCCCAGCATTTT
d_call: -; clone_size: -; v_call: TRBV13; j_call: TRBJ1-2; cdr3_aa: CASSLGYGHNLDGYTF; cdr3_nt: TGTGCCAGCAGCTTAGGCTACGGACATAACTTAGATGGCTACACCTTC
d_call: -; clone_size: -; v_call: TRBV7-7; j_call: TRBJ2-2; cdr3_aa: CASSSRVGGELFF; cdr3_nt: TGTGCCAGCAGCTCCCGGGTAGGCGGGGAGCTGTTTTTT
d_call: -; clone_size: -; v_call: TRBV9; j_call: TRBJ2-6; cdr3_aa: CASGTGSGANVLTF; cdr3_nt: TGTGCCAGCGGTACAGGCTCTGGGGCCAACGTCCTGACTTTC
d_call: TRBD1; clone_size: once; v_call: TRBV7-9; j_call: TRBJ2-5; cdr3_aa: CASSSTKDREETQYF; cdr3_nt: TGTGCCAGCAGCTCCACAAAGGACAGGGAAGAGACCCAGTACTTC
d_call: -; clone_size: -; v_call: TRBV5-4; j_call: TRBJ2-1; cdr3_aa: CASSQFRVSSYNEQFF; cdr3_nt: TGTGCCAGCAGCCAGTTTCGGGTTAGCTCCTACAATGAGCAGTTCTTC
d_call: TRBD1; clone_size: -; v_call: TRBV10-3; j_call: TRBJ1-2; cdr3_aa: CAISGLQGPADGYTF; cdr3_nt: TGTGCCATCAGTGGGCTACAGGGGCCGGCTGATGGCTACACCTTC
d_call: -; clone_size: once; v_call: TRBV19; j_call: TRBJ2-3; cdr3_aa: CASSAGTFTDTQYF; cdr3_nt: TGTGCCAGTAGCGCCGGGACATTCACAGATACGCAGTATTTT
d_call: -; clone_size: once; v_call: TRBV27; j_call: TRBJ2-5; cdr3_aa: CASSLLGGGGQETQYF; cdr3_nt: TGTGCCAGCAGTTTATTGGGGGGAGGGGGTCAAGAGACCCAGTACTTC
d_call: -; clone_size: -; v_call: TRBV6-6; j_call: TRBJ1-1; cdr3_aa: CASSYGLGTEAFF; cdr3_nt: TGTGCCAGCAGTTACGGATTGGGGACTGAAGCTTTCTTT
d_call: -; clone_size: -; v_call: TRBV2; j_call: TRBJ2-2; cdr3_aa: CASSTIHTGELFF; cdr3_nt: TGTGCCAGCAGTACTATACACACCGGGGAGCTGTTTTTT
d_call: -; clone_size: -; v_call: TRBV2; j_call: TRBJ1-5; cdr3_aa: CASSGTEYSNQPQHF; cdr3_nt: TGTGCCAGCAGTGGGACAGAATATAGCAATCAGCCCCAGCATTTT
d_call: TRBD2; clone_size: -; v_call: TRBV2; j_call: TRBJ2-1; cdr3_aa: CASWGLAGVSPYNEQFF; cdr3_nt: TGTGCCAGCTGGGGACTAGCGGGAGTCAGCCCCTACAATGAGCAGTTCTTC
d_call: TRBD2; clone_size: -; v_call: TRBV4-3; j_call: TRBJ2-5; cdr3_aa: CASSQGGETQYF; cdr3_nt: TGCGCCAGCAGCCAGGGAGGGGAGACCCAGTACTTC
d_call: -; clone_size: -; v_call: TRBV27; j_call: TRBJ1-2; cdr3_aa: CASSFSGMNGYTF; cdr3_nt: TGTGCCAGCAGTTTCTCAGGGATGAATGGCTACACCTTC
d_call: -; clone_size: -; v_call: TRBV4-1; j_call: TRBJ2-5; cdr3_aa: CASSQLWGDLRETQYF; cdr3_nt: TGCGCCAGCAGCCAATTGTGGGGGGACCTCCGGGAGACCCAGTACTTC
d_call: -; clone_size: once; v_call: TRBV27; j_call: TRBJ2-7; cdr3_aa: CASSLSRDGTNYEQYF; cdr3_nt: TGTGCCAGCAGTTTATCCCGGGACGGGACCAACTACGAGCAGTACTTC
d_call: -; clone_size: -; v_call: TRBV11-2; j_call: TRBJ1-4; cdr3_aa: CASNDPGQMNEKLFF; cdr3_nt: TGTGCCAGTAACGACCCAGGACAGATGAATGAAAAACTGTTTTTT
d_call: -; clone_size: -; v_call: TRBV28; j_call: TRBJ1-4; cdr3_aa: CASKSGNEKLFF; cdr3_nt: TGTGCCAGCAAGAGTGGGAATGAAAAACTGTTTTTT
d_call: TRBD1; clone_size: -; v_call: TRBV28; j_call: TRBJ2-5; cdr3_aa: CASSPRQGVGETQYF; cdr3_nt: TGTGCCAGCAGCCCCCGACAGGGGGTGGGGGAGACCCAGTACTTC
d_call: -; clone_size: -; v_call: TRBV7-9; j_call: TRBJ1-2; cdr3_aa: CASSLVLPGDGYTF; cdr3_nt: TGTGCCAGCAGCTTAGTTTTGCCAGGCGATGGCTACACCTTC
d_call: -; clone_size: -; v_call: TRBV27; j_call: TRBJ1-1; cdr3_aa: CASTNDGREAFF; cdr3_nt: TGTGCCAGCACCAATGACGGACGGGAAGCTTTCTTT
d_call: TRBD1; clone_size: -; v_call: TRBV29-1; j_call: TRBJ2-7; cdr3_aa: CSVYQGAYEQYF; cdr3_nt: TGCAGCGTTTACCAGGGGGCGTACGAGCAGTACTTC
d_call: -; clone_size: -; v_call: TRBV7-2; j_call: TRBJ2-7; cdr3_aa: CASSSTWAEQYF; cdr3_nt: TGTGCCAGCAGCTCGACATGGGCCGAGCAGTACTTC
d_call: TRBD2; clone_size: -; v_call: TRBV9; j_call: TRBJ2-3; cdr3_aa: CASSLAASGRVDTQYF; cdr3_nt: TGTGCCAGCAGTTTAGCGGCTAGCGGGAGGGTAGATACGCAGTATTTT
d_call: -; clone_size: -; v_call: TRBV7-9; j_call: TRBJ2-1; cdr3_aa: CASSLRADKAGSRYNEQFF; cdr3_nt: TGTGCCAGCAGCTTAAGGGCGGACAAGGCGGGGTCTCGCTACAATGAGCAGTTCTTC
d_call: -; clone_size: -; v_call: TRBV27; j_call: TRBJ2-2; cdr3_aa: CATTEIGGGTGELFF; cdr3_nt: TGTGCCACCACTGAGATTGGGGGAGGCACCGGGGAGCTGTTTTTT
d_call: -; clone_size: -; v_call: TRBV14; j_call: TRBJ2-3; cdr3_aa: CASSQDWAGSDTQYF; cdr3_nt: TGTGCCAGCAGCCAAGACTGGGCAGGGAGCGATACGCAGTATTTT
d_call: TRBD2; clone_size: -; v_call: TRBV7-9; j_call: TRBJ2-1; cdr3_aa: CASSLGTSGITYNEQFF; cdr3_nt: TGTGCCAGCAGCTTAGGGACTAGCGGGATTACCTACAATGAGCAGTTCTTC
d_call: TRBD2; clone_size: -; v_call: TRBV2; j_call: TRBJ2-1; cdr3_aa: CASSALAGGPVHEQFF; cdr3_nt: TGTGCCAGCAGCGCCCTGGCGGGAGGGCCTGTCCATGAGCAGTTCTTC
d_call: -; clone_size: -; v_call: TRBV6-5; j_call: TRBJ2-7; cdr3_aa: CASSYSTSPYEQYF; cdr3_nt: TGTGCCAGCAGTTACTCTACCAGTCCGTACGAGCAGTACTTC
d_call: TRBD1; clone_size: -; v_call: TRBV16; j_call: TRBJ1-2; cdr3_aa: CASSQPDRGRPDYGYTF; cdr3_nt: TGTGCCAGCAGCCAACCCGACAGGGGTAGGCCGGACTATGGCTACACCTTC
d_call: TRBD2; clone_size: -; v_call: TRBV28; j_call: TRBJ2-3; cdr3_aa: CATRKSGIKIDTQYF; cdr3_nt: TGTGCCACCAGAAAGAGCGGGATAAAGATAGATACGCAGTATTTT
d_call: -; clone_size: -; v_call: TRBV7-9; j_call: TRBJ1-1; cdr3_aa: CASSSVLGGHMNTEAFF; cdr3_nt: TGTGCCAGCAGCTCGGTCCTTGGGGGCCATATGAACACTGAAGCTTTCTTT